This T cell receptor beta chain is drawn from a study of vaccination effects on CD4 cells after COVID-19. Before sequencing took place, the ViraFEST assay used viral peptide pools to expand antigen-specific CD4+ T cells. Subsequent to roughly 9 days of culture, CD4+ T cells were isolated. Among the vaccine recipients, none had a prior SARS-CoV-2 infection, and nucleocapsid antibodies were negative. V lost 9 bases, J lost 1 base, and 0 bases lay in between. The CDR3 has 10 amino acids. Produced via immunoSEQ multiplex PCR; TCRdb's table is partial and in-frame only. The repertoire holds about 73,000 clones, with around 76% as singletons. This clone was recorded a few times. What it binds is unknown.

The sequence was obtained from a human donor who received a COVID-19 vaccine. The sample here was CD4+ T cells from PBMCs cultured with SARS-CoV-2 spike peptides, taken before COVID-19 vaccination. V gene TRBV12-3 or TRBV12-4 combines with J gene TRBJ2-2; D is ambiguous. The chain's CDR3 is CARNTGELFF. The CDR3 DNA sequence: TGTGCCAGGAACACCGGGGAGCTGTTTTTT.